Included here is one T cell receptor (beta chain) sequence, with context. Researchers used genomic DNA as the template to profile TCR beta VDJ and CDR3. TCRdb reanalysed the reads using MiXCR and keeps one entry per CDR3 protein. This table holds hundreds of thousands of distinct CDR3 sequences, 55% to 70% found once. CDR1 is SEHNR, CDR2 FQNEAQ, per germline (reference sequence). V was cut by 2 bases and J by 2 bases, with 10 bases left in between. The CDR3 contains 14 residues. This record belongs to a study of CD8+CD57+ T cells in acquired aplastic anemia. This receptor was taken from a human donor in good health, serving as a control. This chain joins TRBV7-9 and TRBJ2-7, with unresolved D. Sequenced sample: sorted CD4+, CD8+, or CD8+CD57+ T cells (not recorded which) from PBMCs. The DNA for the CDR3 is TGTGCCAGCAGCTTACACTCGGCCACCTACGAGCAGTACTTC. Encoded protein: CASSLHSATYEQYF. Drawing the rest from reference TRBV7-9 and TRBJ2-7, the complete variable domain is DTGVSQNPRHKITKRGQNVTFRCDPISEHNRLYWYRQTLGQGPEFLTYFQNEAQLEKSRLLSDRFSAERPKGSFSTLEIQRTEQGDSAMYLCASSLHSATYEQYFGPGTRLTVT.